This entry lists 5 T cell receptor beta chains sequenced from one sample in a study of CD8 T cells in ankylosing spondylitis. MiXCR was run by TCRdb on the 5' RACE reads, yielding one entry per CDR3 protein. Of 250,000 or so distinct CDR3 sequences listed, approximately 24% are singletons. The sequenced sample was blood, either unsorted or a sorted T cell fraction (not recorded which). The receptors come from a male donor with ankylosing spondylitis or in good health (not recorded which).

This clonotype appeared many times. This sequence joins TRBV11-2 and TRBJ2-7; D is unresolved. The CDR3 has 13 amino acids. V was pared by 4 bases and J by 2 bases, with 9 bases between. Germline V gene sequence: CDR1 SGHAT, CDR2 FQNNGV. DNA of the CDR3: TGTGCCAGCAGCTCCTCGGCTACCTACGAGCAGTACTTC. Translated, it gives CASSSSATYEQYF.

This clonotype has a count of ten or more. The CDR3 reads CASSSDRARGYTF. CDR3 nucleotide sequence: TGTGCCAGCAGCTCCGACAGGGCCCGCGGCTACACCTTC. This chain links TRBV6-1 with TRBJ1-2; 7 positions agree with TRBD1. The CDR3 is 13 amino acids. With V trimmed by 6 bases and J by 8 bases, 9 bases remained unmatched. Germline CDR1 reads MNHNS; CDR2 reads SASEGT.

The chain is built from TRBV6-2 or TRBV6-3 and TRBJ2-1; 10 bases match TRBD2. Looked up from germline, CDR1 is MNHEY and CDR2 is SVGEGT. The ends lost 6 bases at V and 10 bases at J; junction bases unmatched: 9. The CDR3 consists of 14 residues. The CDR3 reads CASSRSGGAQEQFF. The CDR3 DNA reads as TGTGCCAGCAGCCGAAGCGGGGGGGCCCAGGAGCAGTTCTTC.

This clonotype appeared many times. The CDR3 loop is CASSLGSAGGGTQYF. The CDR3 bases are TGCGCCAGCAGCCTCGGGTCAGCCGGGGGTGGTACGCAGTATTTT. The chain uses TRBV5-1 and TRBJ2-3; tentatively, D is TRBD2 (6 bases). There are 15 residues in the CDR3. V was clipped by 4 bases and J by 8 bases, with 20 bases between them. CDR1 and CDR2 from the germline V gene are SGHRS and YFSETQ.

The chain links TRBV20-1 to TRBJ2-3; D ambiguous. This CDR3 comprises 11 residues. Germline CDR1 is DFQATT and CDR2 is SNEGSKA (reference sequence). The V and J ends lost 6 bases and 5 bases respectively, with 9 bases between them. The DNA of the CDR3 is TGCAGTGCGAGATTCCTAGATACGCAGTATTTT. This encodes CSARFLDTQYF.